This TCR beta chain was profiled in a study of OX40 agonist ivuxolimab in advanced cancers. Patients with a history of autoimmune disease or on systemic immunosuppression were excluded. Produced via immunoSEQ multiplex PCR; TCRdb's table is partial and in-frame only. The data show 100,000 or so clones, around 86% seen once. CDR1 MDHEN and CDR2 SYDVKM come from the germline V gene. Trimming left V 2 bases short and J 8 bases short, with 15 bases between. The CDR3 is 14 amino acids. This TCR came from an adult with an advanced solid tumor such as melanoma, head and neck, liver or kidney cancer. V usage is TRBV28 and J usage is TRBJ1-1; D is unresolved. The specimen comprised CD4+ or CD8+ T cells sorted from blood, sampled in a trial of the OX40 agonist ivuxolimab. This CDR3 is CASSLGRQWGEAFF. The CDR3 DNA follows: TGTGCCAGCAGTTTAGGTCGGCAGTGGGGAGAAGCTTTCTTT.